This T cell receptor beta chain stems from a study of blood T cell repertoires in COVID-19. Across the study: Sites in the United States, Italy and Spain provided acute and convalescent COVID-19 samples.

Assay used: immunoSEQ multiplex PCR; TCRdb lists only in-frame clones, some missing. There are approximately 150,000 clones in the sample; about 85% occur only once, and 1% to 1.2% lies in the top ten. CDR1 is MNHEY and CDR2 is SVGEGT in the germline V gene. This CDR3 contains 17 residues. After removal of 0 bases from V and 10 bases from J, the junction contained 14 bases not matched to a gene. The chain combines TRBV6-2 or TRBV6-3 with TRBJ1-1; 10 positions agree with TRBD1. The TCR comes from a man aged 40-49 years with acute or convalescent COVID-19. The material sequenced was peripheral blood. CDR3 in amino acids: CASSYSTLLRDRGRAFF. CDR3 DNA sequence: TGTGCCAGCAGTTACTCGACGCTGCTACGGGACAGGGGCAGAGCTTTCTTT.